What follows describes a single T cell receptor beta chain. The CDR3 is made up of 15 amino acids. Trimming left V 5 bases short and J 1 base short, with 14 bases between. The germline V gene encodes CDR1 MNHNS and CDR2 SASEGT. TCRdb recomputed calls from the 5' RACE reads with MiXCR, one row per CDR3 protein. The sample includes 300,000 to 350,000 distinct CDR3 sequences, 8% to 9.5% of them seen just once. This specimen belongs to a study of T cells after yellow fever vaccination. The sample was PBMCs, taken about 49 days after the first yellow fever vaccination. This receptor was identified in a man between 18 and 29 years old who received the YFV17D yellow fever vaccine. J is TRBJ1-1 and V is TRBV6-1, with a weak D call TRBD1 (6 bases). The CDR3 protein is CASSITRGRNTEAFF. CDR3 bases: TGTGCCAGCAGTATTACCAGGGGACGGAACACTGAAGCTTTCTTT.